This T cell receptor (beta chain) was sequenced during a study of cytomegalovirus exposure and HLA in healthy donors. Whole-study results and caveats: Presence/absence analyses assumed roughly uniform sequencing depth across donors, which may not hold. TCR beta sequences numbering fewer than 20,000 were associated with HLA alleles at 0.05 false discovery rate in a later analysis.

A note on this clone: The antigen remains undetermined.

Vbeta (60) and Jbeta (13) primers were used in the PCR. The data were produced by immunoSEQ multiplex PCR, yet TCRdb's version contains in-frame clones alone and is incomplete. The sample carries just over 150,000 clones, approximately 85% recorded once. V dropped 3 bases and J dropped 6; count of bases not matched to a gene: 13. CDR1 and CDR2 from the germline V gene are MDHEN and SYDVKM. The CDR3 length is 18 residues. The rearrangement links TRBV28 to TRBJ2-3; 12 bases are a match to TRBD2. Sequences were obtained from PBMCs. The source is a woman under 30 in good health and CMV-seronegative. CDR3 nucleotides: TGTGCCAGCAGTTTTGGCTTGCGACTAGCGGGAGCCTGGGATACGCAGTATTTT. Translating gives CASSFGLRLAGAWDTQYF. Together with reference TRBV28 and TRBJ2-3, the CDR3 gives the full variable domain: DVKVTQSSRYLVKRTGEKVFLECVQDMDHENMFWYRQDPGLGLRLIYFSYDVKMKEKGDIPEGYSVSREKKERFSLILESASTNQTSMYLCASSFGLRLAGAWDTQYFGPGTRLTVL.